This record concerns one T cell receptor (beta chain) sequence. What it recognizes is unknown. The sample is drawn from a study of cytomegalovirus exposure and HLA in healthy donors. General study findings and limits: Confirmation in vitro established that a few CMV-associated chains were specific for CMV antigens. Cytomegalovirus association was listed for about 180 TCR beta chains. Most TCR sequences were seen very rarely across donors, but some public TCRs occurred in many. Later, an analysis found that TCR clusters from the first cohort tended to co-occur in the 120 or so validation repertoires.

Using immunoSEQ multiplex PCR, the repertoire was profiled, and TCRdb retains in-frame clones only, with some absent. The sample lists 100,000 to 150,000 clones; roughly 87% were seen once. The junction had 6 bases not matched to a gene; V was cut back by 0 bases and J by 10 bases. CDR1 is GTSNPN and CDR2 is SVGIG in the germline V gene (reference sequence). This CDR3 is 14 amino acids long. Material for sequencing was PBMCs. This clonotype originated in a woman younger than 30 in good health and CMV-seronegative. The chain couples TRBV30 to TRBJ1-6, with 7 bases fitting TRBD1. The CDR3 spells CAWSVPDRRSPLHF. The CDR3 DNA reads TGTGCCTGGAGTGTACCGGACAGGAGGTCACCCCTCCACTTT.